This T cell receptor beta chain originates from a study of T cells expressing NK-cell markers. In the study overall: Repertoires of TCR beta were obtained from T cells sorted as CD3+CD56+NKG2C+, CD3+CD56+NKG2C- and CD3+CD56-NKG2C+.

TCRdb reprocessed the 5' RACE reads; each CDR3 protein has one entry and no DNA is given. The sample table includes about 15,000 distinct CDR3 sequences. Germline-derived CDR1 and CDR2 are LGHNA and YSLEER. The CDR3 loop spans 15 amino acids. As to this clonotype: The antigen is unknown.

Points from the study as a whole: Whether expanded NKG2C-expressing T cell clones recognize HCMV is unknown.

The V call is TRBV4-3, the J call TRBJ2-7; TCRdb's D gene call, TRBD2, goes unchecked for lack of DNA. Source material: blood T cells: a sorted CD56 or NKG2C T cell subset, CD4+ or CD8+ T cells, or bulk PBMC T cells (not recorded which). The sequence derives from a man between 18 and 69 years old in good health. CDR3 amino acids: CASSQGAGEFYEQYF.